This is a list of T cell receptor beta chains from one sample in a study of shared clonotypes between healthy human individuals. Clones were sequenced by immunoSEQ multiplex PCR, and TCRdb holds only the in-frame ones, with some missing. The table records about 1 million clones, under 80% of them present only once. The material sequenced was memory CD4+ T cells sorted from blood. The receptors were sampled from a man between 18 and 35 years old in good health. Each CDR3 is given with its conserved first and last residue. The D gene is left open where the match is weak. Some rows mark clone size as missing; the rest say once, few, many or name a class of expanded clone.

v_gene	d_gene	abundance	j_gene	CDR3aa	CDR3nt
TRBV9	TRBD2	.	TRBJ2-7	CASSVGSGGSYEQYF	TGTGCCAGCAGCGTAGGAAGCGGGGGGTCCTACGAGCAGTACTTC
TRBV5-1	.	.	TRBJ2-3	CASSPGGYPADTQYF	TGCGCCAGCAGCCCAGGGGGGTACCCTGCAGATACGCAGTATTTT
TRBV30	.	.	TRBJ2-1	CAWTLERGSNEQFF	TGTGCCTGGACCCTTGAGAGGGGAAGCAATGAGCAGTTCTTC
TRBV19	.	.	TRBJ2-1	CASSKEASEQFF	TGTGCCAGTAGTAAGGAAGCCAGTGAGCAGTTCTTC
TRBV7-9	.	once	TRBJ2-5	CASSPGSAQETQYF	TGTGCCAGCAGCCCCGGGAGTGCCCAAGAGACCCAGTACTTC
TRBV27	.	.	TRBJ2-5	CASSSGSNWIGETQYF	TGTGCCAGCAGTTCCGGATCAAACTGGATTGGGGAGACCCAGTACTTC
TRBV4-1	.	.	TRBJ2-1	CASSQGLFYNEQFF	TGCGCCAGCAGCCAAGGACTATTCTACAATGAGCAGTTCTTC
TRBV7-2	TRBD1	.	TRBJ2-5	CASSLGLQGGQETQYF	TGTGCCAGCAGCTTAGGTCTACAGGGGGGCCAAGAGACCCAGTACTTC
TRBV5-1	TRBD1	.	TRBJ1-5	CASSFQGARDQPQHF	TGCGCCAGCAGCTTTCAGGGGGCAAGGGATCAGCCCCAGCATTTT
TRBV5-1	TRBD1	.	TRBJ2-3	CASIQGQGSSTDTQYF	TGCGCCAGCATCCAGGGACAGGGCAGTAGCACAGATACGCAGTATTTT
TRBV5-1	TRBD1	.	TRBJ1-1	CASSSTGGRSEAFF	TGCGCCAGCAGCTCAACAGGGGGCCGATCTGAAGCTTTCTTT
TRBV5-1	TRBD1	few	TRBJ1-1	CATNMGTVTNTEAFF	TGCGCCACCAATATGGGGACAGTTACGAACACTGAAGCTTTCTTT
TRBV28	.	.	TRBJ1-5	CASSLRGLKESNQPQHF	TGTGCCAGCAGTTTACGGGGCCTCAAGGAAAGCAATCAGCCCCAGCATTTT
TRBV7-3	TRBD2	.	TRBJ2-7	CASSMSGGASYEQYF	TGTGCCAGCAGCATGAGCGGGGGGGCCTCCTACGAGCAGTACTTC
TRBV14	.	.	TRBJ1-3	CASSFPGGNTIYF	TGTGCCAGCAGCTTTCCGGGGGGAAACACCATATATTTT
TRBV19	.	.	TRBJ1-3	CASARGSGNTIYF	TGTGCCAGCGCCCGTGGGTCTGGAAACACCATATATTTT
TRBV10-2	.	.	TRBJ1-5	CASSEGNQPQHF	TGCGCCAGCAGTGAAGGTAATCAGCCCCAGCATTTT
TRBV7-2	TRBD2	.	TRBJ2-2	CAGRTSGNPGTGELFF	TGTGCCGGCAGGACTAGCGGGAACCCGGGGACCGGGGAGCTGTTTTTT
TRBV7-7	.	.	TRBJ2-7	CASSLEPGSYEQYF	TGTGCTAGCAGCTTGGAGCCTGGGTCCTACGAGCAGTACTTC
TRBV19	TRBD1	many	TRBJ1-1	CASSRQGRGNTEAFF	TGTGCCAGTAGTCGACAGGGTAGGGGGAACACTGAAGCTTTCTTT
TRBV5-6	TRBD2	few	TRBJ2-3	CASSLRTSGTSTDTQYF	TGTGCCAGCAGCTTGAGGACTAGCGGGACTAGCACAGATACGCAGTATTTT
TRBV2	TRBD1	.	TRBJ2-5	CAGNRGLQETQYF	TGTGCCGGAAACAGGGGGCTCCAAGAGACCCAGTACTTC
TRBV6-5	TRBD2	.	TRBJ2-7	CASSRWTSGSYEQYF	TGTGCCAGCAGTCGATGGACTAGCGGGTCCTACGAGCAGTACTTC
TRBV2	.	few	TRBJ1-2	CASSGDKSNYGYTF	TGTGCCAGCAGTGGGGACAAATCGAACTATGGCTACACCTTC
TRBV5-1	TRBD1	.	TRBJ2-1	CASRSGTGAYNEQFF	TGCGCCAGCAGGTCCGGGACAGGGGCCTACAATGAGCAGTTCTTC
TRBV19	TRBD1	.	TRBJ1-4	CASSTRQGSNEKLFF	TGTGCCAGTAGTACGCGACAGGGAAGTAATGAAAAACTGTTTTTT
TRBV20-1	.	.	TRBJ2-3	CSASVGGPQYF	TGCAGTGCTAGCGTCGGTGGGCCGCAGTATTTT
TRBV30	.	few	TRBJ1-1	CAWRPRVRGDTEAFF	TGTGCCTGGCGCCCCCGGGTAAGGGGGGACACTGAAGCTTTCTTT
TRBV7-2	TRBD2	.	TRBJ2-7	CASSLRESYEQYF	TGTGCCAGCAGCTTGCGGGAGTCCTACGAGCAGTACTTC
TRBV30	.	few	TRBJ2-2	CAWSGHSTGELFF	TGTGCCTGGAGCGGACACTCCACCGGGGAGCTGTTTTTT
TRBV5-6	.	once	TRBJ2-6	CASSLLLLGANVLTF	TGTGCCAGCAGCTTGCTCCTACTTGGGGCCAACGTCCTGACTTTC
TRBV5-1	.	.	TRBJ1-2	CASSSGQSSNYGYTF	TGCGCCAGCAGCTCCGGACAGAGCTCTAACTATGGCTACACCTTC
TRBV9	.	.	TRBJ2-5	CASSPSGRGKQETQYF	TGTGCCAGCAGCCCCAGTGGTAGAGGAAAGCAAGAGACCCAGTACTTC